This TCR beta chain derives from a study of lymphopenia after photon versus proton radiotherapy. Comment on this clone: As yet, its antigen is unknown.

Germline assignment: CDR1 MNHEY and CDR2 SVGAGI. There are 14 residues in the CDR3. The V end was cut by 3 bases, the J end by 13 bases, with 21 bases between. Study-level results: Proton therapy kept repertoires fairly stable, unlike photons, which gained effector/memory cells. After lymphocyte nadir, photon-treated repertoires showed oligoclonal expansion, especially CD8+ Temra. Survival link was tested only in deceased patients; proton benefit remains a possibility.

Assay: immunoSEQ multiplex PCR; the TCRdb copy retains only in-frame clones and omits some. The profile shows roughly 18,000 clones, under 95% of them singletons. The origin of this receptor is a woman in her forties with cholangiocarcinoma. The chain is built from TRBV6-5 and TRBJ1-2; D may be TRBD1 (6 bases). The input for sequencing was peripheral blood, taken from a patient treated with photon-based radiotherapy. In nucleotides, the CDR3 is TGTGCCAGCAGTTATGGGGGCGGGATTTCGAGGGTCACCTTC. Protein product: CASSYGGGISRVTF.